The clone carrying this TCR beta chain was picked up one time. Germline V lookup: CDR1 SGHVS, CDR2 FQNEAQ. The V end was cut by 1 base, the J end by 8 bases, with 11 bases between. The CDR3 sequence is 13 residues long. This sample is drawn from a study of CD8 T cells in Susac syndrome. The authors reverse transcribed about 0.5 to 1 ug RNA with random hexamers. TCRdb fed the immunoSEQ multiplex PCR reads into MiXCR, producing one record per CDR3 protein. The table has more than 250,000 distinct CDR3 sequences, under 95% seen once. TCR beta sequencing covered blood CD8+ and CD4+ T cells. V and J are TRBV7-8 and TRBJ1-1, with D possibly matching TRBD1 (5 bases). This TCR was sampled from a human donor with multiple sclerosis. Sequencing was carried out using CD4+ T cells from PBMCs. The CDR3 loop is CASSLVQGWEAFF. The CDR3 bases are TGTGCCAGCAGCTTAGTTCAGGGCTGGGAAGCTTTCTTT.